A selection of T cell receptor beta chains follows, all from one sample in a study of T cells after yellow fever vaccination. MiXCR, run by TCRdb on the 5' RACE reads, gives a single entry per CDR3 protein. The sample has some 300,000 distinct CDR3 sequences, approximately 8% seen once. The starting material was CD4+ T cells sorted from PBMCs, obtained 5 days after the yellow fever booster vaccination. These receptors were collected from a man younger than 35 who received the YFV17D yellow fever vaccine. The CDR3 runs from the conserved cysteine through the conserved F or W. The D gene is left open where the match is weak. Clone size appears in some rows only: once, few, many, or a class for an expanded clone.

TGCAGCGTTGAAGATTCTGGAAACACCATATATTTT	CSVEDSGNTIYF	TRBJ1-3	-	-	TRBV29-1
TGTGCCAGCAGCTTCATTGGGGGCCAACTCAATCAGCCCCAGCATTTT	CASSFIGGQLNQPQHF	TRBJ1-5	many	-	TRBV7-2
TGTGCCAGCAGTCGCGAGGACAGCAATGAAAAACTGTTTTTT	CASSREDSNEKLFF	TRBJ1-4	-	-	TRBV6-2/TRBV6-3
TGCAGTGCTAGGGGTCGGGGTCGGACTAATGAAAAACTGTTTTTT	CSARGRGRTNEKLFF	TRBJ1-4	-	-	TRBV20-1
TGTGCCAGCAGCGTCTGGACAGGGGATACAGATACGCAGTATTTT	CASSVWTGDTDTQYF	TRBJ2-3	few	TRBD1	TRBV9
TGCGCCAGCAGCCCTAGGCGATGGAACCGAGACACCAAACGATCACACCTCCACTTT	CASSPRRWNRDTKRSHLHF	TRBJ1-6	-	-	TRBV5-1
TGTGCCAGCAGCCGAGGAGAGAACACCGGGGAGCTGTTTTTT	CASSRGENTGELFF	TRBJ2-2	many	-	TRBV7-9
TGTGCCAGCAGCCTTTCAGGGGTGGGTAATTCACCCCTCCACTTT	CASSLSGVGNSPLHF	TRBJ1-6	few	-	TRBV25-1
TGCAGCGTTGAAGTGTCGGGGGGGTTGGCTGAAGCTTTCTTT	CSVEVSGGLAEAFF	TRBJ1-1	-	-	TRBV29-1
TGTGCCAGCAGCTTAGGTCCGAGAATACAAGAGACCCAGTACTTC	CASSLGPRIQETQYF	TRBJ2-5	-	-	TRBV7-2
TGTGCCAGCAGTTACTCGGGGGGGTCGAGCACTGAAGCTTTCTTT	CASSYSGGSSTEAFF	TRBJ1-1	-	-	TRBV6-5
TGCAGTGCTAGAGATGGAGGGGGTTCCTATAATTCACCCCTCCACTTT	CSARDGGGSYNSPLHF	TRBJ1-6	-	-	TRBV20-1
TGTGCCAGCAGCGGCTCCTCCAGGGGGCCTAATGAAAAACTGTTTTTT	CASSGSSRGPNEKLFF	TRBJ1-4	-	TRBD1	TRBV12-3/TRBV12-4
TGTGCCAGCAGCTTACAGAGTAGCTCCTACGAGCAGTACTTC	CASSLQSSSYEQYF	TRBJ2-7	many	-	TRBV7-9
TGCAGTGTAGATCAAGGGGCGATGAACGCTGAAGCTTTCTTT	CSVDQGAMNAEAFF	TRBJ1-1	-	-	TRBV20-1
TGCGCCAGCAGCCTACAGGGGGCGCGGAATCAGCCCCAGCATTTT	CASSLQGARNQPQHF	TRBJ1-5	-	TRBD1	TRBV5-1
TGTGCCAGCAGTTTTGACATTTATAATTCACCCCTCCACTTT	CASSFDIYNSPLHF	TRBJ1-6	many	-	TRBV12-3/TRBV12-4
TGCGCCAGCAGCTTCGGGGAAGTCACCGGGGAGCTGTTTTTT	CASSFGEVTGELFF	TRBJ2-2	-	-	TRBV5-1
TGTGCCAGCAGCGTAGATGACCGCCGGGACACCATATATTTT	CASSVDDRRDTIYF	TRBJ1-3	few	-	TRBV9
TGTGCCAGCAGTTACGGAGACAGTTATTACACAGATACGCAGTATTTT	CASSYGDSYYTDTQYF	TRBJ2-3	few	-	TRBV6-6
TGCGCCAGCAGCCCAGAGCCAAGCTCCTACAATGAGCAGTTCTTC	CASSPEPSSYNEQFF	TRBJ2-1	few	-	TRBV5-1
TGTGCCAGCAGCGCAACCCCGGGACTAGCGGGGGCCTACAATGAGCAGTTCTTC	CASSATPGLAGAYNEQFF	TRBJ2-1	many	TRBD2	TRBV4-2